These T cell receptor beta chains were read from a single sample in a study of radiation and T cells in renal cell carcinoma. Profiled with immunoSEQ multiplex PCR; TCRdb holds only in-frame clones, not every one. The table shows 20,000 or so clones, with roughly half occurring only once. Sequenced material: tumor tissue, taken from a patient whose treatment included radiotherapy and nephrectomy. All receptors derive from a woman aged 45-60 years with renal cell carcinoma. CDR3s include the opening cysteine and the closing phenylalanine or tryptophan. D genes are given only for firm matches. Clone size, where shown, is once, few, many, or a class for clones that have expanded.

len	j_gene	d_gene	v_gene	abundance	CDR3aa	CDR3nt
13	TRBJ1-1	.	TRBV2	few	CASGQQVNTEAFF	TGTGCCAGCGGGCAACAGGTGAACACTGAAGCTTTCTTT
15	TRBJ1-1	.	TRBV19	once	CASSIADSLNTEAFF	TGTGCCAGTAGTATAGCCGACAGTTTGAACACTGAAGCTTTCTTT
15	TRBJ2-2	.	TRBV10-3	.	CASSYSASSTGELFF	TGTGCCAGCAGTTACTCGGCCTCGAGCACCGGGGAGCTGTTTTTT
17	TRBJ2-5	TRBD1	TRBV5-1	.	CASSLAPTGGLFETQYF	TGCGCCAGCAGCTTGGCCCCCACAGGGGGTCTTTTTGAGACCCAGTACTTC
14	TRBJ1-4	.	TRBV4-1	few	CASSLERSNEKLFF	TGCGCCAGCAGCCTCGAGCGTTCTAATGAAAAACTGTTTTTT
12	TRBJ1-2	TRBD1	TRBV10-3	.	CAIKGTEGGYTF	TGTGCCATCAAAGGGACAGAAGGGGGCTACACCTTC
12	TRBJ1-1	.	TRBV5-1	few	CASSLGGLEAFF	TGCGCCAGCAGCTTGGGCGGGCTTGAAGCTTTCTTT
11	TRBJ2-1	.	TRBV19	few	CATPQRDRRFF	TGTGCCACCCCACAGAGAGACAGGAGATTCTTC
13	TRBJ1-3	.	TRBV7-8	.	CASSTRVGNTIYF	TGTGCCAGCAGCACCCGAGTTGGAAACACCATATATTTT
16	TRBJ2-5	TRBD2	TRBV9	.	CASSLEGLAGAETQYF	TGTGCCAGCAGCTTGGAGGGACTAGCGGGGGCGGAGACCCAGTACTTC
16	TRBJ1-5	.	TRBV5-3	.	CARSLVAGGLNQPQHF	TGTGCCAGAAGCTTGGTTGCGGGGGGGCTCAATCAGCCCCAGCATTTT
16	TRBJ2-2	.	TRBV4-1	few	CASSPKTIPGTGELFF	TGCGCCAGCAGCCCTAAGACCATCCCCGGTACCGGGGAGCTGTTTTTT
12	TRBJ1-1	.	TRBV10-3	.	CAISKGGTEAFF	TGTGCCATCAGTAAGGGAGGCACTGAAGCTTTCTTT
13	TRBJ2-5	.	TRBV5-1	.	CASSPTREETQYF	TGCGCCAGCAGCCCGACTAGAGAAGAGACCCAGTACTTC
16	TRBJ2-5	TRBD2	TRBV5-5	.	CASSFQTSGGRETQYF	TGTGCCAGCAGCTTCCAGACTAGCGGGGGCCGGGAGACCCAGTACTTC
15	TRBJ2-7	.	TRBV11-2	.	CASSLDLSGIYEQYF	TGTGCCAGCAGCTTAGATCTCTCCGGGATCTACGAGCAGTACTTC
16	TRBJ2-6	TRBD2	TRBV2	.	CASSEVGGAGANVLTF	TGTGCCAGCAGTGAAGTTGGGGGGGCTGGGGCCAACGTCCTGACTTTC
13	TRBJ1-2	.	TRBV18	.	CASSPTVNYGYTF	TGTGCCAGCTCACCAACTGTTAACTATGGCTACACCTTC
14	TRBJ1-1	.	TRBV4-3	few	CASSLTLKYTEAFF	TGCGCCAGCAGCCTCACCCTAAAGTACACTGAAGCTTTCTTT
15	TRBJ2-7	TRBD1	TRBV7-2	.	CASSLGVGDSYEQYF	TGTGCCAGCAGCTTAGGCGTAGGGGACAGCTACGAGCAGTACTTC
15	TRBJ2-7	.	TRBV6-4	.	CASSPRGVKAYEQYF	TGTGCCAGCAGCCCTAGAGGGGTAAAGGCCTACGAGCAGTACTTC
18	TRBJ2-2	.	TRBV4-1	few	CASSQAGSLGEGTGELFF	TGCGCCAGCAGCCAAGCCGGGTCTCTCGGGGAAGGCACCGGGGAGCTGTTTTTT
15	TRBJ2-1	TRBD2	TRBV4-3	.	CASSQGTSGYNEQFF	TGCGCCAGCAGCCAAGGGACTAGCGGCTACAATGAGCAGTTCTTC
15	TRBJ1-4	TRBD1	TRBV30	once	CAWRPGQNVNEKLFF	TGTGCCTGGAGACCGGGACAGAACGTTAATGAAAAACTGTTTTTT
16	TRBJ2-1	TRBD2	TRBV10-3	.	CAISEFIGGAYNEQFF	TGTGCCATCAGTGAGTTTATCGGGGGGGCCTACAATGAGCAGTTCTTC
16	TRBJ2-7	.	TRBV5-1	.	CASSSARDAYSYEQYF	TGCGCCAGCAGCTCCGCCCGAGACGCCTACTCCTACGAGCAGTACTTC
16	TRBJ2-2	.	TRBV18	.	CASSPTGILNTGELFF	TGTGCCAGCTCACCCACCGGGATCCTAAACACCGGGGAGCTGTTTTTT
13	TRBJ1-3	TRBD1	TRBV29-1	.	CSTRTGPGNTIYF	TGCAGCACTAGGACAGGGCCCGGAAACACCATATATTTT
11	TRBJ2-5	.	TRBV20-1	few	CSASLEETQYF	TGCAGTGCTAGCCTTGAAGAGACCCAGTACTTC
14	TRBJ2-5	.	TRBV29-1	.	CSVEIRGNQETQYF	TGCAGCGTTGAGATTAGGGGGAACCAAGAGACCCAGTACTTC
15	TRBJ1-1	TRBD1	TRBV7-3	medium-sized	CASSQLGGQGAEAFF	TGTGCCAGCAGCCAACTGGGGGGACAGGGGGCTGAAGCTTTCTTT